The source of this T cell receptor (beta chain) is a study of Graves' ophthalmopathy and Graves' hyperthyroidism. Trimming cost V 3 bases and J 6 bases, with 11 bases left between them. This CDR3 is built from 13 residues. The germline gives CDR1 MNHNS, CDR2 SASEGT. Beta-chain TCR CDR3 regions were amplified from RNA transcripts. First-round RT-PCR with HTBI primers preceded a second-round multiplex PCR. TCRdb passed the multiplex PCR reads through MiXCR, listing each CDR3 protein once. This sample has under 800,000 distinct CDR3 sequences, with over 20% found just once. The chain couples TRBV6-1 to TRBJ1-1; tentatively, D is TRBD1 (5 bases). Sequenced material: peripheral blood. The receptor was isolated from a woman aged 18-35 years with stable Graves' hyperthyroidism. Some clones in this sample may be carry-over from other donors' samples. This chain's CDR3 is CASSDDSIAEAFF. For the CDR3, the DNA is TGTGCCAGCAGTGACGACAGTATAGCTGAAGCTTTCTTT.